Detailed here is one T cell receptor beta chain. Antigen: not known. Tregs were sorted as CD4+CD25+CD127-/low cells. Findings of the study overall: In terms of TCR gene usage, tumor memory CD4+ T cells clustered together with blood and lymph node memory CD4+ cells, as well as with lymph node naive CD4+ cells. Tumor-infiltrating Treg TCR alpha and beta sequences overlapped most with tumor naive CD4+ T cells, then blood naive.

The CDR3 is 16 amino acids. The V and J ends lost 6 bases and 6 bases, in that order; junction bases with no gene match: 7. TCRdb reprocessed the 5' RACE reads via MiXCR and lists one record per CDR3 protein. The sample contains around 50,000 distinct CDR3 sequences, 26% of which appear only once. V usage is TRBV12-3 or TRBV12-4 and J usage is TRBJ2-2; TRBD2 aligns across 13 bases. Sample: tumor-infiltrating Tregs sorted from the breast tumor. This clonotype was sampled from a female donor with breast cancer. The CDR3 sequence: CASSPGLAGFSGELFF. The CDR3 nucleotides read TGTGCCAGCAGCCCGGGACTAGCGGGATTTTCCGGGGAGCTGTTTTTT.